This entry features one TCR beta chain sequence. Antigen unknown. The germline V gene has CDR1 SEHNR and CDR2 FQNEAQ (reference sequence). This CDR3 is 14 amino acids long. Trimming shortened V by 3 bases and J by 5 bases, and 13 bases separated the two germline ends. This record comes from a study of T cells after posttransplantation cyclophosphamide. Clones were read by immunoSEQ multiplex PCR, and TCRdb kept only the in-frame ones, dropping some. The sample lists some 15,000 clones; roughly 73% were seen once. A marrow graft followed busulfan-fludarabine conditioning, with cyclophosphamide on days +3 and +4. Study results and caveats: Blood and skin or GI T cell repertoires showed limited TRB overlap. Recipient CMV seropositivity and CMV reactivation strongly tracked TRB clonality. Donor CD8+ memory clones often dominated recipient blood repertoires at later times.

The specimen comprised CD8+ T cells sorted from PBMCs, sampled around 2,000 days after a stem cell transplant with posttransplant cyclophosphamide. The V and J genes are TRBV7-9 and TRBJ1-1, with D unresolved. The sequence derives from a female patient in her thirties or forties who received an allogeneic stem cell transplant from a related donor, was CMV-positive, and had no GVHD. Some T cells may be supplied by the graft donor. The CDR3 spells CASSFPGGITEAFF. CDR3 nucleotides: TGTGCCAGCAGCTTTCCCGGCGGCATTACTGAAGCTTTCTTT.